This TCR beta chain is drawn from a study of T cell responses to AZD1222 COVID-19 vaccine. Findings and limits, study-wide: Repertoires in all cases were sampled only once the peak T cell response had passed.

With respect to this clone: Its antigen is unknown.

Produced via immunoSEQ multiplex PCR; TCRdb's table is partial and in-frame only. The table has some 120,000 clones, roughly 88% seen once. Specimen: peripheral blood, collected on day 0 of AZD1222 vaccination. This TCR derives from an adult in good health.

DNA for the CDR3: TGTGCCAGCAGTTACAGGGGGGGCAACACTGAAGCTTTCTTT. Its protein is CASSYRGGNTEAFF. The chain carries TRBV6-5 and TRBJ1-1; weak D call: TRBD1 (6 bases). V gave up 2 bases and J gave up 2 bases, with 9 bases separating them. This CDR3 is built from 14 residues. CDR1 and CDR2 (germline): MNHEY, SVGAGI.